Listed below are T cell receptor beta chains from one sample, sequenced in a study of T cell repertoires in cytomegalovirus infection. TCRdb called the reads again in MiXCR, with one record for every CDR3 protein. The sample has about 680,000 distinct CDR3 sequences; approximately 24% are singletons. Sequences were obtained from CD8+ T cells from PBMCs. The receptors here all came from a human donor in good health (CMV status not recorded). Some clones in this sample may be carry-over from other donors' samples. Both conserved end residues are trimmed from each CDR3. The order of the fields is V gene, clone size, J gene, CDR3 protein. A clone size is listed for some rows: how often the clone was seen (once, few, many), or a class if it is expanded.

V: TRBV5-6; size: .; J: TRBJ1-1; CDR3: ASSLIAGLSNTEAF
V: TRBV19; size: .; J: TRBJ2-1; CDR3: ASSGPQQF
V: TRBV14; size: .; J: TRBJ2-2; CDR3: ASSPGPLARNTGELF
V: TRBV18; size: .; J: TRBJ1-4; CDR3: ASSPETGGSEKLF
V: TRBV28; size: once; J: TRBJ2-3; CDR3: ASRRTSGRTDTQY
V: TRBV10-3; size: .; J: TRBJ2-3; CDR3: AISESTGFADTQY
V: TRBV28; size: .; J: TRBJ1-1; CDR3: ASSLAPWGVTEAF
V: TRBV6-5; size: many; J: TRBJ2-3; CDR3: ASSYTQALSTDTQY
V: TRBV14; size: .; J: TRBJ1-1; CDR3: ASSPNKGTGALEAF
V: TRBV2; size: .; J: TRBJ1-2; CDR3: AKDREDYGYT
V: TRBV10-3; size: few; J: TRBJ2-3; CDR3: ATRPQKATSTDTQY
V: TRBV29-1; size: .; J: TRBJ2-2; CDR3: CVILAGAVTGELF
V: TRBV10-2; size: once; J: TRBJ2-3; CDR3: ASSEPTDTQY
V: TRBV7-6; size: many; J: TRBJ2-1; CDR3: ASRLAGGLNEQF
V: TRBV27; size: few; J: TRBJ2-1; CDR3: ASSPRAGGFYNEQF
V: TRBV28; size: .; J: TRBJ2-3; CDR3: ASSTLDRDSTDTQY
V: TRBV20-1; size: few; J: TRBJ2-1; CDR3: SASQRGYNEQF
V: TRBV23-1; size: few; J: TRBJ2-2; CDR3: ASSQQPGSDTGELF
V: TRBV27; size: .; J: TRBJ2-3; CDR3: ASTLSGSSTDTQY
V: TRBV19; size: few; J: TRBJ1-2; CDR3: ASSIAETGLYGYT
V: TRBV7-6; size: many; J: TRBJ2-1; CDR3: ASSLEAGLGAYNEQF
V: TRBV27; size: .; J: TRBJ1-5; CDR3: ASSLSYPPPGQAFSNQPQH
V: TRBV7-2; size: many; J: TRBJ2-3; CDR3: ASSLGLGDSPY
V: TRBV20-1; size: few; J: TRBJ2-5; CDR3: SARGRVTGEETQY
V: TRBV2; size: .; J: TRBJ2-1; CDR3: ASGEAGLYNEQF
V: TRBV27; size: .; J: TRBJ2-3; CDR3: ASSFGIRTDTQY
V: TRBV7-9; size: many; J: TRBJ2-5; CDR3: ASANTGPARETQY
V: TRBV14; size: few; J: TRBJ2-2; CDR3: ASRYRGTGELF
V: TRBV27; size: .; J: TRBJ2-4; CDR3: ASSRGSYGGQY
V: TRBV14; size: few; J: TRBJ2-7; CDR3: ASSHWDSSYEQY
V: TRBV29-1; size: .; J: TRBJ2-7; CDR3: SVDGGTGGLRNEQY
V: TRBV29-1; size: .; J: TRBJ2-5; CDR3: SVEGLAGEGETQY
V: TRBV9; size: .; J: TRBJ2-2; CDR3: ASSVSDGELF